The rows below give T cell receptor beta chains drawn from one sample of a study of cytomegalovirus exposure and HLA in healthy donors. Profiled with immunoSEQ multiplex PCR; TCRdb holds only in-frame clones, not every one. Among approximately 120,000 clones listed, approximately 90% were seen once. The sequenced sample was PBMCs. All receptors come from a woman between 18 and 29 years old in good health and CMV-seronegative. CDR3s include the opening cysteine and the closing phenylalanine or tryptophan. The order of the fields is clone size, D gene, V gene, J gene, CDR3 protein, CDR3 DNA. The D gene is left open where the match is weak. The size entry is marked missing in some rows and otherwise reads once, few, many or a size class.

NA,NA,TRBV4-2,TRBJ2-5,CASSQDPRGIETQYF,TGTGCCAGCAGCCAAGATCCCAGGGGCATAGAGACCCAGTACTTC
NA,NA,TRBV6-5,TRBJ1-2,CASSYSGTPGYTF,TGTGCCAGCAGTTACTCAGGGACACCTGGCTACACCTTC
NA,NA,TRBV10-2,TRBJ2-7,CASSSSWRGSEGGYEQYF,TGCGCCAGCAGTTCTTCTTGGCGGGGAAGTGAGGGCGGCTACGAGCAGTACTTC
NA,TRBD1,TRBV19,TRBJ1-1,CASRPGQGTEAFF,TGTGCCAGTAGACCGGGACAGGGGACTGAAGCTTTCTTT
NA,NA,TRBV19,TRBJ1-5,CASCLGASNQPQHF,TGTGCCAGTTGCCTGGGGGCTAGCAATCAGCCCCAGCATTTT
few,TRBD1,TRBV6-5,TRBJ1-2,CASETEGAGGYTF,TGTGCCAGCGAAACGGAGGGGGCGGGAGGCTACACCTTC
NA,NA,TRBV9,TRBJ2-2,CASSVESTGELFF,TGTGCCAGCAGCGTAGAGAGCACCGGGGAGCTGTTTTTT
NA,TRBD2,TRBV7-2,TRBJ2-7,CASSLGLAGVYEQYF,TGTGCCAGCAGCTTGGGACTAGCGGGAGTATACGAGCAGTACTTC
NA,NA,TRBV15,TRBJ1-3,CATSRDPLPSGNTIYF,TGTGCCACCAGCAGAGATCCCCTCCCGTCTGGAAACACCATATATTTT
once,TRBD2,TRBV4-3,TRBJ2-7,CASSLSTAGLQFYEQYF,TGCGCCAGCAGCCTGAGCACCGCGGGACTACAGTTCTACGAGCAGTACTTC
NA,NA,TRBV28,TRBJ1-2,CASSLAGLTLNYGYTF,TGTGCCAGCAGTTTAGCGGGACTGACATTAAACTATGGCTACACCTTC
NA,NA,TRBV4-3,TRBJ2-7,CASSQGLGGTAYEQYF,TGCGCCAGCAGCCAAGGACTAGGCGGGACCGCCTACGAGCAGTACTTC
once,TRBD2,TRBV19,TRBJ2-7,CASSMGGGETAEEYF,TGTGCCAGTAGTATGGGCGGGGGGGAGACTGCTGAGGAGTACTTC
NA,TRBD1,TRBV4-1,TRBJ2-5,CASSQVGSTGTGKKTQYF,TGCGCCAGCAGCCAAGTTGGGAGCACCGGGACAGGGAAAAAGACCCAGTACTTC
once,TRBD1,TRBV30,TRBJ1-3,CAWSDNRDRFSGNTIYF,TGTGCCTGGAGTGACAACCGGGACAGGTTTTCTGGAAACACCATATATTTT